Following are 3 T cell receptor beta chains from one sample sequenced in a study of shared clonotypes between healthy human individuals. Repertoires were generated with immunoSEQ multiplex PCR, while TCRdb's copy carries only in-frame clones and drops some. Of about 700,000 clones listed, about 90% are singletons. CD45RO-negative CD8 cells positively selected for CCR7 made up the naive population, which excluded terminally differentiated effector memory CD45RA+ cells. Sequencing was performed on naive CD8+ T cells sorted from blood. All receptors come from a man aged 30 to 39 in good health.

This clone has only one observation. V is TRBV27 and J is TRBJ1-5; D gene uncertain. Trimming took 6 bases from V and 4 from J, leaving 10 bases between them. The V gene's germline CDR1 is MNHEY and CDR2 SMNVEV (reference sequence). The CDR3 covers 13 residues. CDR3: CASSFSRNQPQHF. CDR3 sequence (DNA): TGTGCCAGCAGCTTCAGCAGAAATCAGCCCCAGCATTTT.

V usage is TRBV9 and J usage is TRBJ2-3; D is unresolved. Germline assignment: CDR1 SGDLS and CDR2 YYNGEE. The CDR3 extends over 14 amino acids. V was shortened by 6 bases and J by 7 bases, with 18 bases between the two germline ends. CDR3 bases: TGTGCCAGCACTGGAATTGACACGAGGTATACGCAGTATTTT. Protein sequence: CASTGIDTRYTQYF.

The gene calls are TRBV18 and TRBJ2-6; TRBD2 agrees at 7 bases. The CDR3 loop spans 17 amino acids. V lost 3 bases, J lost 0 bases, and 5 bases stayed unmatched. In germline, CDR1 is KGHSH, CDR2 LQKENI. The CDR3 bases are TGTGCCAGCTCACCTTGGGGGGGGAACTCTGGGGCCAACGTCCTGACTTTC. Protein sequence: CASSPWGGNSGANVLTF.